This T cell receptor beta chain was profiled in a study of shared clonotypes between healthy human individuals. Some clones are missing from TCRdb's copy, which holds only in-frame ones; the method was immunoSEQ multiplex PCR. The profile shows some 2,000,000 clones, around 95% of them singletons. In the case of this clone: Other DNA sequences in the sample encode the same CDR3.

The sequence came from a man between 18 and 29 years old in good health. Sequencing input: naive CD4+ T cells sorted from blood. Subset reported: CD45RA+ positively selected.

CDR3: CASSETGYEQYF. In nucleotides, the CDR3 is TGTGCCAGCAGTGAAACGGGCTACGAGCAGTACTTC. The V gene is TRBV6-1, the J gene TRBJ2-7; D ambiguous. Trimming left V 2 bases short and J 3 bases short, with 5 bases between. This CDR3 has 12 residues. Germline values: CDR1 MNHNS, CDR2 SASEGT.